The source of this TCR beta chain is a study of T cell responses to AZD1222 COVID-19 vaccine. Germline-derived CDR1 and CDR2 are ENHRY and SYGVKD. The CDR3 totals 15 residues. V lost 0 bases to trimming and J lost 2 bases, with 10 bases between them. To note about this clone: Its antigen is undetermined.

Repertoires were generated with immunoSEQ multiplex PCR, while TCRdb's copy carries only in-frame clones and drops some. The sample includes 160,000 or so clones, about 89% of them seen just once. Whole-study results and caveats: Spike was spanned by vaccine-associated CD4 TCRs, with dominance at 160-218 and 743-854. It should be noted that donors were predominantly white British and more often female, and clonal diversity was possibly underestimated. Only 6 or 7 people who got AZD1222 tested seropositive at baseline.

The material sequenced was peripheral blood, taken 28 days after the second AZD1222 dose. V is TRBV10-3 and J is TRBJ1-2; TRBD1 might be the D (5 bases). The TCR comes from an adult who received the AZD1222 COVID-19 vaccine. As DNA, the CDR3 is TGTGCCATCAGTGAGTCTGGGCAGGGCAACTATGGCTACACCTTC. As protein: CAISESGQGNYGYTF.